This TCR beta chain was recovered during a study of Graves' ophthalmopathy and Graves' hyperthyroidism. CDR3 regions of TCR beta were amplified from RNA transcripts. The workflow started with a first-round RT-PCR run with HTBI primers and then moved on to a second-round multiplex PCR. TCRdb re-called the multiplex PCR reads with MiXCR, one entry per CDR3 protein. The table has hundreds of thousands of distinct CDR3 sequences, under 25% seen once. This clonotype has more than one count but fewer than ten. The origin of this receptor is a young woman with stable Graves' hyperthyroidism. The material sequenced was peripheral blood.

DNA of the CDR3: TGTGCCAGTAGTATAGAGGCCCAGGAGCACTACGAGCAGTACTTC. Its protein product is CASSIEAQEHYEQYF. The rearrangement links TRBV19 to TRBJ2-7; no clear D gene. V lost 0 bases to trimming and J lost 3 bases, with 12 bases between them. The CDR3 has 15 residues. The germline V gene encodes CDR1 LNHDA and CDR2 SQIVND (reference sequence).